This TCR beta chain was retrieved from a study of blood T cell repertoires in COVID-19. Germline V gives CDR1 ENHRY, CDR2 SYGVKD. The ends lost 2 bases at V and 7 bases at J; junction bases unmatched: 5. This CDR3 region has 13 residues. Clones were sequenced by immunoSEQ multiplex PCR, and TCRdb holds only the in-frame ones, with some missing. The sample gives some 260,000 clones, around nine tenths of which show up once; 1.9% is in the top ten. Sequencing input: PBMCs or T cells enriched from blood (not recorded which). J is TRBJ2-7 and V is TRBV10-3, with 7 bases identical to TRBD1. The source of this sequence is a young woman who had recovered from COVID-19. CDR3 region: CAISEDRVGEQYF. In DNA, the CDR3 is TGTGCCATCAGTGAGGACAGGGTGGGTGAGCAGTACTTC.